In its sample, the clone carrying this T cell receptor (beta chain) was seen once. The antigen remains unidentified. From the roughly 110-subject validation cohort, which was separate from the approximately 670-subject first cohort, the donors were drawn. Only in-frame clones appear in the TCRdb table, and some are missing; sequencing was by immunoSEQ multiplex PCR. This sample yields approximately 54,000 clones, of which over 85% are seen a single time; 7.5% to 10% belongs to the top ten. This CDR3 has 14 residues. CDR1 and CDR2 from the germline V gene are LGHNA and YSLEER. V lost 4 bases and J lost 2; bases outside the gene matches: 4. These data come from a study of cytomegalovirus exposure and HLA in healthy donors. General study results and limits: The TCR clusters that emerged in the first cohort tended, a later analysis found, to co-occur in the 120 validation repertoires. According to the study, 150 to 200 TCR beta chains were cytomegalovirus-associated.

Sequencing was done on a sample of PBMCs. This chain links TRBV4-3 with TRBJ2-7; TRBD1 matches 8 bases. The receptor was derived from a woman aged 18-29 years in good health and CMV-seropositive. The CDR3 nucleotides read TGCGCCAGCAGCCCTCGGACAGGGCCCTACGAGCAGTACTTC. This sequence encodes CASSPRTGPYEQYF.